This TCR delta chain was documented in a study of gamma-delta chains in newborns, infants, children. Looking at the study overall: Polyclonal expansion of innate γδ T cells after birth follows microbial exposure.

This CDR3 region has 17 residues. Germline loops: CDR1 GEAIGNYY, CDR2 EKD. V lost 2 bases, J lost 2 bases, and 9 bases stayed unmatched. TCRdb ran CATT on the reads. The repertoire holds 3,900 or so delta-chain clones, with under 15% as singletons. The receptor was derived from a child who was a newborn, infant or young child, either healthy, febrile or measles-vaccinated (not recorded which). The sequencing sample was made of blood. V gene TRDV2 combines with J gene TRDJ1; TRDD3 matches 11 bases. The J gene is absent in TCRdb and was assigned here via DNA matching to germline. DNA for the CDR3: TGTGCCTGTGACAACGGGATGGGGGATACGGAAACCGATAAACTCATCTTT. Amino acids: CACDNGMGDTETDKLIF.